One sample yielded the 8 T cell receptor beta chains listed below, sequenced in a study of T cell changes during pregnancy in multiple sclerosis. The data were produced by immunoSEQ multiplex PCR, yet TCRdb's version contains in-frame clones alone and is incomplete. The top ten clones hold 2% to 3% of a sample with just under 95,000 clones, 85% to 95% of them seen once. The material sequenced was peripheral blood, taken in the first trimester of pregnancy. Source of these receptors: a female donor with multiple sclerosis, enrolled in a pregnancy study.

For the CDR3, the DNA is TGTGCCAGCAGCCAAATACTAGTCAATGAGCAGTTCTTC. Protein sequence: CASSQILVNEQFF. The chain links TRBV14 to TRBJ2-1; a possible D gene is TRBD2 (5 bases). Germline V gives CDR1 SGHDN, CDR2 FVKESK. This CDR3 has 13 amino acids. Trimming cost V 2 bases and J 6 bases, with 8 bases left between them. The complete variable domain, with remaining parts taken from reference TRBV14 and TRBJ2-1, reads EAGVTQFPSHSVIEKGQTVTLRCDPISGHDNLYWYRRVMGKEIKFLLHFVKESKQDESGMPNNRFLAERTGGTYSTLKVQPAELEDSGVYFCASSQILVNEQFFGPGTRLTVL.

The rearrangement joins TRBV4-3 to TRBJ1-1; 7 nucleotides agree with TRBD1. The V segment lost 0 bases and the J segment 1 base; nucleotides outside the gene matches: 5. The CDR3 consists of 16 residues. The germline V gene encodes CDR1 LGHNA and CDR2 YSLEER. CDR3 loop: CASSQDPQGRNTEAFF. Here the CDR3 DNA reads TGCGCCAGCAGCCAAGATCCACAGGGGAGGAACACTGAAGCTTTCTTT.

The count of this clone is one. J is TRBJ2-5 and V is TRBV10-3; D is unclear. Germline CDR1 ENHRY, CDR2 SYGVKD. V gave up 4 bases and J gave up 2 bases, with 5 bases separating them. The CDR3 sequence is 12 residues long. DNA of the CDR3: TGTGCCATCAGTGCGGAGCAAGAGACCCAGTACTTC. Translating it yields CAISAEQETQYF.

This rearrangement joins TRBV4-3 to TRBJ2-2; D not resolved. Germline CDR1 is LGHNA and CDR2 is YSLEER. Trimming took off 1 base at V and 4 bases at J, with 7 bases between the two ends. The CDR3 contains 14 residues. The CDR3 is CASSQGPGTGELFF. DNA for the CDR3: TGCGCCAGCAGCCAAGGACCAGGCACCGGGGAGCTGTTTTTT.

V gene TRBV19 combines with J gene TRBJ1-2, with 7 bases that match TRBD1. Per germline, CDR1 LNHDA and CDR2 SQIVND (reference sequence). V trimming: 5 bases; J trimming: 7 bases; junction bases outside the gene matches: 10. The CDR3 has 14 amino acids. CDR3 sequence reads: CASSSGTVLAGYTF. For the CDR3, the DNA is TGTGCCAGTAGTTCCGGGACAGTCCTCGCTGGCTACACCTTC.

The J gene is TRBJ2-7, the V gene TRBV7-9; no reliable D call. Germline V lookup: CDR1 SEHNR, CDR2 FQNEAQ (reference sequence). The V and J ends lost 3 bases and 5 bases respectively, with 8 bases between them. The CDR3 has 12 amino acids. CDR3 residues: CASSFGSNEQYF. CDR3 bases: TGTGCCAGCAGCTTTGGCTCGAACGAGCAGTACTTC.

The CDR3 region is CASSPREREGPRGSYEQYF. The CDR3 bases are TGTGCCAGCTCACCAAGAGAGCGGGAGGGCCCTCGCGGTTCCTACGAGCAGTACTTC. This sequence joins TRBV18 and TRBJ2-7; 10 bases match TRBD2. V shed 2 bases and J 1 base; nucleotides not matched to a gene: 14. The CDR3 covers 19 residues. In germline, CDR1 is KGHSH, CDR2 LQKENI.

V gene TRBV28 combines with J gene TRBJ2-3, with 9 bases aligning to TRBD1. The CDR3 loop spans 14 amino acids. Germline trimming cut 0 bases from V and 6 bases from J; bases unmatched to any gene: 1. Germline assignment: CDR1 MDHEN and CDR2 SYDVKM. The DNA for the CDR3 is TGTGCCAGCAGTTTATGGACAGGGGGGGATACGCAGTATTTT. This encodes CASSLWTGGDTQYF.